A single sample gave rise to the 9 T cell receptor beta chains below, sequenced in a study of beta chain features in type 1 diabetes. Broader study findings: Researchers report that Type 1 diabetes patients had moderately but significantly shorter TCRB CDR3s across all four CD4+ subsets.

Antigens of these TCRs are unknown. As every portion of the isolated RNA was reverse transcribed, the sequencing read expressed TCRB transcripts. Data came from immunoSEQ multiplex PCR; TCRdb stores just in-frame clones and leaves some out. The top ten hold more than 0.09% of the sample, which has about 650,000 clones, approximately 13% seen once. Sequencing was performed on naive CD4+ T cells from blood. These receptors were collected from a man aged 25 to 45 with type 1 diabetes.

The chain uses TRBV9 and TRBJ1-3; D unclear. CDR1 SGDLS and CDR2 YYNGEE come from the germline V gene. The V end was cut by 6 bases, the J end by 1 base, with 11 bases between. The CDR3 sequence is 14 residues long. This CDR3 is CASTPETSGNTIYF. The CDR3 bases are TGTGCCAGCACCCCTGAGACTTCTGGAAACACCATATATTTT.

There are a few counts of this clone. Distinct nucleotide sequences in the sample also encode this CDR3. The chain carries TRBV5-4 and TRBJ2-5; D ambiguous. Trimming stripped 2 bases from V and 1 base from J, with 6 bases between. Germline V CDR1 and CDR2: SGHNT, YYREEE (reference sequence). The CDR3 is 13 residues long. Here the CDR3 reads CASSFLPQETQYF. In DNA, the CDR3 is TGTGCCAGCAGCTTTCTACCCCAAGAGACCCAGTACTTC.

The V gene is TRBV11-2, the J gene TRBJ2-1; 8 bases agree with TRBD1. Per germline, CDR1 SGHAT and CDR2 FQNNGV. V lost 5 bases and J lost 6; bases outside the gene matches: 6. The CDR3 is 14 residues long. CDR3 in DNA: TGTGCCAGCAGCACGCGGACAGGGCCCAATGAGCAGTTCTTC. This translates into CASSTRTGPNEQFF.

The table lists this clone with a count of one. V usage is TRBV29-1 and J usage is TRBJ2-5; D is uncertain. V was trimmed by 0 bases and J by 1 base, leaving 9 bases between them. The CDR3 is 14 residues long. The V gene's germline CDR1 is SQVTM and CDR2 ANQGSEA. The CDR3 is CSVEDPGSQETQYF. The CDR3 coding sequence is TGCAGCGTTGAAGATCCAGGCAGCCAAGAGACCCAGTACTTC.

This clone was seen more than once but under ten times. The chain links TRBV18 to TRBJ2-1; D is possibly TRBD1 (6 bases). Per the germline V gene, CDR1 is KGHSH and CDR2 is LQKENI. V was pared by 3 bases and J by 8 bases, with 11 bases between. The CDR3 runs 13 residues. The CDR3 DNA follows: TGTGCCAGCTCACCTCACAGGGAAGATGAGCAGTTCTTC. Protein sequence: CASSPHREDEQFF.

This clone has only a few counts. V usage is TRBV29-1 and J usage is TRBJ2-2; 11 bases agree with TRBD1. V trimming: 6 bases; J trimming: 6 bases; junction bases outside the gene matches: 6. Germline lookup yields CDR1 SQVTM and CDR2 ANQGSEA. This CDR3 has 14 residues. CDR3 loop: CSVSGTGGAGELFF. CDR3 sequence (DNA): TGCAGCGTATCCGGGACAGGGGGGGCCGGGGAGCTGTTTTTT.

This clone has just a few counts. This chain uses TRBV29-1 with TRBJ1-2; D is uncertain. V gave up 7 bases and J gave up 2 bases, with 8 bases separating them. In germline, CDR1 is SQVTM, CDR2 ANQGSEA. This CDR3 has 11 amino acids. The CDR3 DNA reads TGCAGCGGCGTCGTGAACTATGGCTACACCTTC. Translating it yields CSGVVNYGYTF.

The chain uses TRBV7-9 and TRBJ1-2; D not certain. The V gene's germline CDR1 is SEHNR and CDR2 FQNEAQ (reference sequence). V lost 5 bases and J lost 13, with 14 bases in between. This CDR3 has 11 residues. The CDR3: CASSEEGLPTF. CDR3 in DNA: TGTGCCAGCAGCGAAGAAGGGTTACCCACCTTC.

The chain couples TRBV28 to TRBJ2-7; no clear D gene. Germline V lookup: CDR1 MDHEN, CDR2 SYDVKM. Trimming shortened V by 5 bases and J by 9 bases, and 11 bases separated the two germline ends. The CDR3 spans 11 residues. The CDR3 protein is CASSHRMVQYF. CDR3 nucleotide sequence: TGTGCCAGCAGTCACCGAATGGTGCAGTACTTC.